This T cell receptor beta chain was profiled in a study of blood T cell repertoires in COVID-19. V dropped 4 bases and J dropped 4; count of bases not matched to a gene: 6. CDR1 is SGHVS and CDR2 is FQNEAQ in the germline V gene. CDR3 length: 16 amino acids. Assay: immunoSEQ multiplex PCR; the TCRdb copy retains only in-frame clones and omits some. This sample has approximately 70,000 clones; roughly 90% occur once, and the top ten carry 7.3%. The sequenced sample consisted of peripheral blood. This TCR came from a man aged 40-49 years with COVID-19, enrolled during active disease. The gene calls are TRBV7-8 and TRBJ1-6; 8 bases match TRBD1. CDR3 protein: CASSSGQGTYNSPLHF. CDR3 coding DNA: TGTGCCAGCAGCTCTGGACAGGGCACATATAATTCACCCCTCCACTTT.